The T cell receptor (beta chain) described here comes from a study of blood T cells in healthy people across ages. Donors were systemically healthy Caucasian individuals from Russia aged roughly 6 to 100 years. The CDR3 extends over 13 amino acids. Germline loops: CDR1 SGHDT, CDR2 YYEEEE. Sample-barcoded 5' priming and a J-beta primer mix drove a second PCR of about 6 to 12 cycles. MiXCR, run by TCRdb on the 5' RACE reads, gives a single entry per CDR3 protein. The table has over 750,000 distinct CDR3 sequences, 25% seen once. Whole-study findings and limits: Conclusively comparing naive with antigen-experienced cells was impossible with unsorted PBMCs.

Only a few counts were recorded for this clonotype. What it binds is not known. These data are also associated with another study on T cells of mothers and their children. As reported in that work: Donation involved a few healthy Caucasian mothers and the six children that they had.

The clonotype comes from a boy aged 5-17 years in good health. This sequence joins TRBV5-6 and TRBJ2-5, with 8 bases matching TRBD2. TRBJ2-1 explains the end of the DNA better; the J call may be wrong. Specimen: blood. For the CDR3, the DNA is TGTGCCAGCAGCGAAGCGGGAGTGGGGGAGCAGTTCTTC. Translation gives CASSEAGVGEQFF.